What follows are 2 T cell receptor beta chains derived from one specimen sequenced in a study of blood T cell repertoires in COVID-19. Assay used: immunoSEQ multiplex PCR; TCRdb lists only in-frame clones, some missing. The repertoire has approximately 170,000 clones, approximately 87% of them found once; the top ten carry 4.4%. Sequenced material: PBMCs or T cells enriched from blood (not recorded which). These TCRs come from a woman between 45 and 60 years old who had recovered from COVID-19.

The CDR3, as DNA: TGTGCCATCATGACGGCGGGAGGTGATGAGCAGTTCTTC. It is translated as CAIMTAGGDEQFF. The V gene is TRBV10-3, the J gene TRBJ2-1; 8 nucleotides agree with TRBD2. The CDR3 covers 13 residues. Trimming at V came to 7 bases and at J to 8 bases, leaving 7 bases not matched to a gene. Germline lookup yields CDR1 ENHRY and CDR2 SYGVKD.

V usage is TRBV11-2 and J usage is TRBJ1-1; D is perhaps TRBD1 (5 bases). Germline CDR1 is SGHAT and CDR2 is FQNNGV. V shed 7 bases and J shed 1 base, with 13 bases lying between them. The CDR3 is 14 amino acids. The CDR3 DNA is TGTGCCAGCACCCCAGGCGGGGGGAACACTGAAGCTTTCTTT. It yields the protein CASTPGGGNTEAFF.